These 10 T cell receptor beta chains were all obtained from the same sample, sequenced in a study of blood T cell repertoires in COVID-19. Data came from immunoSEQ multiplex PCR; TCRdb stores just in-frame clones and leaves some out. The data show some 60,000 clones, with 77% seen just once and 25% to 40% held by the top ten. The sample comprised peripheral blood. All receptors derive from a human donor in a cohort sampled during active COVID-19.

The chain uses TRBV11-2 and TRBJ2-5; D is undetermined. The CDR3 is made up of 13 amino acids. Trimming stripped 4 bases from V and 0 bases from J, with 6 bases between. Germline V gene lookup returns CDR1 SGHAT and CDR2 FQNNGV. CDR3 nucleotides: TGTGCCAGCAGCTGGGCGTACCAAGAGACCCAGTACTTC. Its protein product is CASSWAYQETQYF.

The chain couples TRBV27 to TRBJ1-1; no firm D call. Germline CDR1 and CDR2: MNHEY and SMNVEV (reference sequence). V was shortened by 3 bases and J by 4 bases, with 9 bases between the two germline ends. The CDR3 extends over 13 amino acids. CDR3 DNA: TGTGCCAGCAGTTTCGGGGTCTCCACTGAAGCTTTCTTT. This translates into CASSFGVSTEAFF.

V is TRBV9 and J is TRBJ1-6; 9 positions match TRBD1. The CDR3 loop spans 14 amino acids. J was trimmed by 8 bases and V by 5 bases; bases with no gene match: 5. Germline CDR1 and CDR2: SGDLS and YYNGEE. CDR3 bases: TGTGCCAGCAGAGGACAGGGGAGGTATTCACCCCTCCACTTT. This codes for CASRGQGRYSPLHF.

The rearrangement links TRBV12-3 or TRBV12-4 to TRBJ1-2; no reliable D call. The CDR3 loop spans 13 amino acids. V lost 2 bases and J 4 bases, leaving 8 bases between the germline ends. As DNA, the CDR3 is TGTGCCAGCAGTTTACTGGGCAGCTATGGCTACACCTTC. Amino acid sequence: CASSLLGSYGYTF.

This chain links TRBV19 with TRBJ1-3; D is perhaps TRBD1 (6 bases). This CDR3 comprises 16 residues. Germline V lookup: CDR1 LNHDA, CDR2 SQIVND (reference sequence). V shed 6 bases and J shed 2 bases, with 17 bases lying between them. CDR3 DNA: TGTGCCAGTAGGGAGAAGAGTGGGACAACTGGAAACACCATATATTTT. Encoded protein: CASREKSGTTGNTIYF.

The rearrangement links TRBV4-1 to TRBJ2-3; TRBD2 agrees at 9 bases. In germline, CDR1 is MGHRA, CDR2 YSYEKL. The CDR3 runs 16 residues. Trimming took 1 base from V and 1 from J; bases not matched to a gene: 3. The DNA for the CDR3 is TGCGCCAGCAGCCAAGGACTAGCGGCGGGCACAGATACGCAGTATTTT. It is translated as CASSQGLAAGTDTQYF.

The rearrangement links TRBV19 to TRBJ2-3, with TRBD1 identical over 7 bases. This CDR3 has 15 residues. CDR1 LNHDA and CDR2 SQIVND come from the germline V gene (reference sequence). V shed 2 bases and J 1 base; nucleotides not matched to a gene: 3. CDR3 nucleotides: TGTGCCAGTAGTATAAACACAGGGGGCACAGATACGCAGTATTTT. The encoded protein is CASSINTGGTDTQYF.

The CDR3 sequence is CASSYGGASYNEQFF. CDR3 nucleotides: TGTGCCAGCAGTTATGGAGGAGCCTCCTACAATGAGCAGTTCTTC. This chain connects TRBV6-2 or TRBV6-3 to TRBJ2-1; weak D call: TRBD2 (5 bases). CDR1 and CDR2 (germline): MNHEY, SVGEGT. V lost 3 bases to trimming and J lost 0 bases, with 9 bases between them. There are 15 residues in the CDR3.

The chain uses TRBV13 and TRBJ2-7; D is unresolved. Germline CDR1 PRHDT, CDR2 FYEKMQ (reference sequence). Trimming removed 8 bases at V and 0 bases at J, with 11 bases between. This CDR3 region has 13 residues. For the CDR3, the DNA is TGTGCCAGCCACGAGCGAAACTCCTACGAGCAGTACTTC. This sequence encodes CASHERNSYEQYF.

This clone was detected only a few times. CDR3 nucleotides: TGTGCCAGCAGTTACTCCCCGACTAGCGGGATCTACAATGAGCAGTTCTTC. It encodes CASSYSPTSGIYNEQFF. The V call is TRBV6-2 or TRBV6-3, the J call TRBJ2-1; 11 positions agree with TRBD2. Germline values: CDR1 MNHEY, CDR2 SVGEGT. With V trimmed by 0 bases and J by 3 bases, 4 bases remained unmatched. This CDR3 is 17 amino acids long.